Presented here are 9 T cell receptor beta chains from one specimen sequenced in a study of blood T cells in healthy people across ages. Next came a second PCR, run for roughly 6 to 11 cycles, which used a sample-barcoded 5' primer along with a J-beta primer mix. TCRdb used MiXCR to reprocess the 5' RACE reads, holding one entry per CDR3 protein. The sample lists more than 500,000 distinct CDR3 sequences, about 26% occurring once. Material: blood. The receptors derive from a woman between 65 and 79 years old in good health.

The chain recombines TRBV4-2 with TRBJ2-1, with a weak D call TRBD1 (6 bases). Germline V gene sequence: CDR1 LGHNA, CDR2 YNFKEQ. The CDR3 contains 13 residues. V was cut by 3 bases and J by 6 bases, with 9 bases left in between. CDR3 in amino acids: CASSQLGGNEQFF. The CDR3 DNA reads TGTGCCAGCAGCCAGCTAGGGGGCAATGAGCAGTTCTTC.

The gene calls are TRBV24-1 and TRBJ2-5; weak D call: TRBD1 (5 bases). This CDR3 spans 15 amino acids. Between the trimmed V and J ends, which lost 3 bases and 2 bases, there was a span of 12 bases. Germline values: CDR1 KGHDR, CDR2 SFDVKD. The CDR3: CATSDQTDIQETQYF. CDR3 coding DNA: TGTGCCACCAGTGATCAGACAGATATTCAAGAGACCCAGTACTTC.

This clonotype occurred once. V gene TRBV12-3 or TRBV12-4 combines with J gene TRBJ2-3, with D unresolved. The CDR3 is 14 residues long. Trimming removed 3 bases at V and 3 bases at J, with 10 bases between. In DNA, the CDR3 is TGTGCCAGCAGTTTTCGTCTAGAAACAGATACGCAGTATTTT. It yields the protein CASSFRLETDTQYF.

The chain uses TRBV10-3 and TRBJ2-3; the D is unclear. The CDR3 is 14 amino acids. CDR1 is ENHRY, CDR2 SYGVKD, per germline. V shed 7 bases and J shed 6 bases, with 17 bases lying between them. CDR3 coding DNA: TGTGCCATCAAAGGCGTACGAGATGGGGATACGCAGTATTTT. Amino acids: CAIKGVRDGDTQYF.

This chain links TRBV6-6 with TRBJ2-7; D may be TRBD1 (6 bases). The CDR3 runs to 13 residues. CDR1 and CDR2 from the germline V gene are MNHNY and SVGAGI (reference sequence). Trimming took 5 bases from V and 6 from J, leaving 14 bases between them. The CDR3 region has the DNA TGTGCCAGCAGTCCGGGACACTTCGCCGAGCAGTACTTC. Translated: CASSPGHFAEQYF.

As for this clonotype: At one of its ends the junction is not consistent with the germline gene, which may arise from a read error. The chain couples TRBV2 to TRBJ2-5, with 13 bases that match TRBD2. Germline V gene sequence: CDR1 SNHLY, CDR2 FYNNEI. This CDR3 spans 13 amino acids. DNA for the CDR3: TGTGCCAGCAGTGATCGACTAGCGGGGGGCCCGGTCTTC. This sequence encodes CASSDRLAGGPVF.

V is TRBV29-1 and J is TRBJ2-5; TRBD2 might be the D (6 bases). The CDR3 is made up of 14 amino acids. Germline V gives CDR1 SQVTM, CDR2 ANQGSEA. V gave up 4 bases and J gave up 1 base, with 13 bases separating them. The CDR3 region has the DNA TGCAGCGTTGTGGGCGCGGGAATCCAAGAGACCCAGTACTTC. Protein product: CSVVGAGIQETQYF.

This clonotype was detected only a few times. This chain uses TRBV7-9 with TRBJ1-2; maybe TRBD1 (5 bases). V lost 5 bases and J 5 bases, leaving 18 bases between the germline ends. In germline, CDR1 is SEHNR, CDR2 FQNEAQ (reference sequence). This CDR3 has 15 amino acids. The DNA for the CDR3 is TGTGCCAGCAGCCCGAACCAGGGACCGAGTTATGGCTACACCTTC. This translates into CASSPNQGPSYGYTF.

CDR3 in amino acids: CASSQDVQTRYTDTQYF. As DNA, the CDR3 is TGTGCCAGCAGCCAAGATGTCCAGACAAGGTATACAGATACGCAGTATTTT. The rearrangement uses TRBV4-2 and TRBJ2-3; D ambiguous. Germline V CDR1 and CDR2: LGHNA, YNFKEQ. The germline V and J ends were trimmed by 0 bases and 3 bases, with 16 bases remaining between them. The CDR3 extends over 17 amino acids.